These 21 T cell receptor beta chains were all obtained from the same sample, sequenced in a study of cytomegalovirus exposure and HLA in healthy donors. 13 Jbeta primers and 60 Vbeta primers were used for the PCR. Clones were read by immunoSEQ multiplex PCR, and TCRdb kept only the in-frame ones, dropping some. The sample records tens of thousands of clones, over 60% being singletons. The sample comprised PBMCs. The receptors originated from a woman between 40 and 50 years old in good health and CMV-seropositive.

The chain is built from TRBV5-4 and TRBJ1-2, with D possibly TRBD1 on 5 matching bases. V gave up 3 bases and J gave up 8 bases, with 14 bases separating them. This CDR3 has 13 residues. Germline CDR1 is SGHNT and CDR2 is YYREEE (reference sequence). CDR3 sequence reads: CASSWGRTTGYTF. The CDR3 coding sequence is TGTGCCAGCAGCTGGGGCCGTACTACCGGCTACACCTTC. Variable domain in full (rest from reference TRBV5-4 and TRBJ1-2): ETGVTQSPTHLIKTRGQQVTLRCSSQSGHNTVSWYQQALGQGPQFIFQYYREEENGRGNFPPRFSGLQFPNYSSELNVNALELDDSALYLCASSWGRTTGYTFGSGTRLTVV.

V usage is TRBV7-2 and J usage is TRBJ2-3; 9 bases match TRBD2. This CDR3 is built from 14 residues. The V gene end was trimmed by 5 bases and the J gene end by 8 bases; junction bases not matched to a gene: 8. The germline V gene has CDR1 SGHTA and CDR2 FQGNSA. CDR3 DNA: TGTGCCAGCAGCCAGACCAGCGGGGGGATTACGCAGTATTTT. This gives the protein CASSQTSGGITQYF.

The table lists this clone with a few counts. The V gene is TRBV7-2, the J gene TRBJ2-1; 8 positions agree with TRBD2. V dropped 6 bases and J dropped 5; count of bases not matched to a gene: 6. The CDR3 is 14 amino acids. Germline assignment: CDR1 SGHTA and CDR2 FQGNSA. CDR3 protein: CASSDSGVNNEQFF. The DNA of the CDR3 is TGTGCCAGCAGTGATAGCGGGGTCAACAATGAGCAGTTCTTC.

The V and J genes are TRBV7-2 and TRBJ2-2; TRBD2 agrees at 15 bases. CDR3 length: 16 residues. V gave up 4 bases and J gave up 6 bases; unmatched junction bases: 3. Germline CDR1 reads SGHTA; CDR2 reads FQGNSA. CDR3 in amino acids: CASSSGLAGGPGELFF. CDR3 in DNA: TGTGCCAGCAGCTCCGGACTAGCGGGGGGGCCCGGGGAGCTGTTTTTT.

In this sample, this clone turned up a few times. This chain's CDR3 is CASSLEGAYGYTF. The CDR3 DNA sequence: TGTGCCAGCAGCTTAGAAGGAGCCTATGGCTACACCTTC. The genes are TRBV7-9 and TRBJ1-2; no definite D call. V was trimmed by 1 base and J by 4 bases, leaving 7 bases between them. Looked up from germline, CDR1 is SEHNR and CDR2 is FQNEAQ (reference sequence). CDR3 size: 13 residues. Filled out from reference TRBV7-9 and TRBJ1-2, the complete variable domain reads DTGVSQNPRHKITKRGQNVTFRCDPISEHNRLYWYRQTLGQGPEFLTYFQNEAQLEKSRLLSDRFSAERPKGSFSTLEIQRTEQGDSAMYLCASSLEGAYGYTFGSGTRLTVV.

The chain is built from TRBV7-2 and TRBJ2-3; no firm D call. In germline, CDR1 is SGHTA, CDR2 FQGNSA. V lost 5 bases and J lost 1, with 13 bases in between. The length of the CDR3 is 15 residues. The CDR3 is CASSGSMMGTDTQYF. The CDR3 DNA sequence: TGTGCCAGCAGCGGTAGCATGATGGGCACAGATACGCAGTATTTT. Supplemented by reference TRBV7-2 and TRBJ2-3, the full variable domain reads GAGVSQSPSNKVTEKGKDVELRCDPISGHTALYWYRQSLGQGLEFLIYFQGNSAPDKSGLPSDRFSAERTGGSVSTLTIQRTQQEDSAVYLCASSGSMMGTDTQYFGPGTRLTVL.

This sequence joins TRBV14 and TRBJ2-1; D is unresolved. In germline, CDR1 is SGHDN, CDR2 FVKESK. With 1 base removed from V and 10 bases from J, the gap between germline ends came to 5 bases. The CDR3 runs to 11 residues. The chain's CDR3 is CASSQVQEQFF. CDR3 sequence (DNA): TGTGCCAGCAGCCAAGTACAGGAGCAGTTCTTC.

The CDR3 loop reads CASSFSGQAQETQYF. The CDR3 DNA follows: TGTGCCAGCAGTTTTTCAGGACAGGCCCAAGAGACCCAGTACTTC. The chain employs TRBV28 and TRBJ2-5, with TRBD1 matching 7 bases. Germline values: CDR1 MDHEN, CDR2 SYDVKM. The CDR3 length is 15 residues. V shed 3 bases, J shed 1 base, and the junction held 5 bases outside the gene matches. Variable domain in full (rest from reference TRBV28 and TRBJ2-5): DVKVTQSSRYLVKRTGEKVFLECVQDMDHENMFWYRQDPGLGLRLIYFSYDVKMKEKGDIPEGYSVSREKKERFSLILESASTNQTSMYLCASSFSGQAQETQYFGPGTRLLVL.

The genes are TRBV9 and TRBJ2-1; 11 bases are a match to TRBD2. Germline CDR1 reads SGDLS; CDR2 reads YYNGEE. Losses at the gene ends were 3 bases for V and 4 bases for J; bases not matched to a gene: 3. The CDR3 is made up of 15 amino acids. CDR3 region: CASSETSGGYNEQFF. The DNA for the CDR3 is TGTGCCAGCAGCGAAACTAGCGGGGGTTACAATGAGCAGTTCTTC.

The rearrangement joins TRBV7-9 to TRBJ1-5; tentatively, D is TRBD1 (5 bases). V dropped 0 bases and J dropped 2 bases, with 11 bases sitting between them. Germline V lookup: CDR1 SEHNR, CDR2 FQNEAQ (reference sequence). This CDR3 region has 16 residues. As DNA, the CDR3 is TGTGCCAGCAGCTTAGCAGCGGGGCGCGGCAATCAGCCCCAGCATTTT. It codes for CASSLAAGRGNQPQHF.

V is TRBV20-1 and J is TRBJ2-5, with no clear D. The CDR3 is 11 amino acids. V shed 6 bases and J shed 5 bases, with 10 bases lying between them. The germline CDR1 and CDR2 sequences are DFQATT and SNEGSKA (reference sequence). CDR3 in amino acids: CSATPQETQYF. DNA for the CDR3: TGCAGTGCCACCCCCCAGGAGACCCAGTACTTC.

This chain joins TRBV7-2 and TRBJ2-1; 12 positions agree with TRBD2. The trim removed 3 bases at V and 10 bases at J, leaving 4 bases unmatched. Germline CDR1 SGHTA, CDR2 FQGNSA. The CDR3 loop spans 14 amino acids. DNA of the CDR3: TGTGCCAGCAGCTTGCTAGCGGGGGGGCTGGAGCAGTTCTTC. This translates into CASSLLAGGLEQFF. Full variable domain (rest looked up from reference TRBV7-2 and TRBJ2-1): GAGVSQSPSNKVTEKGKDVELRCDPISGHTALYWYRQSLGQGLEFLIYFQGNSAPDKSGLPSDRFSAERTGGSVSTLTIQRTQQEDSAVYLCASSLLAGGLEQFFGPGTRLTVL.

This clone was recorded once. The genes are TRBV29-1 and TRBJ1-1, with a tentative D call TRBD1 (6 bases). Looked up from germline, CDR1 is SQVTM and CDR2 is ANQGSEA. The length of the CDR3 is 13 residues. With 7 bases removed from V and 1 base from J, the gap between germline ends came to 13 bases. The CDR3 protein is CSAGQMTNTEAFF. The CDR3 bases are TGCAGCGCCGGACAGATGACGAACACTGAAGCTTTCTTT. Based on the CDR3 plus reference TRBV29-1 and TRBJ1-1, the full variable domain is SAVISQKPSRDICQRGTSLTIQCQVDSQVTMMFWYRQQPGQSLTLIATANQGSEATYESGFVIDKFPISRPNLTFSTLTVSNMSPEDSSIYLCSAGQMTNTEAFFGQGTRLTVV.

The chain joins TRBV7-2 to TRBJ2-1, with TRBD1 matching 9 bases. The CDR3 spans 13 residues. Unmatched junction bases numbered 3, after V lost 5 bases and J lost 7 bases. Per germline, CDR1 SGHTA and CDR2 FQGNSA. CDR3 sequence: CASSPQGANEQFF. CDR3 nucleotides: TGTGCCAGCAGCCCACAGGGGGCAAATGAGCAGTTCTTC. The full variable domain, completed using reference TRBV7-2 and TRBJ2-1, is GAGVSQSPSNKVTEKGKDVELRCDPISGHTALYWYRQSLGQGLEFLIYFQGNSAPDKSGLPSDRFSAERTGGSVSTLTIQRTQQEDSAVYLCASSPQGANEQFFGPGTRLTVL.

The chain employs TRBV28 and TRBJ1-6; 10 bases line up with TRBD1. The CDR3 sequence is 15 residues long. The junction had 4 bases not matched to a gene; V was cut back by 1 base and J by 10 bases. Germline CDR1 is MDHEN and CDR2 is SYDVKM. The CDR3 region is CASSLSGQGLSPLHF. The CDR3 DNA is TGTGCCAGCAGTTTATCGGGACAGGGGCTCTCACCCCTCCACTTT.

The chain has TRBV7-2 and TRBJ2-2; D unresolved. Germline CDR1 is SGHTA and CDR2 is FQGNSA. The CDR3 runs to 14 residues. The V and J ends lost 0 bases and 4 bases respectively, with 6 bases between them. CDR3 in DNA: TGTGCCAGCAGCTTAGCGCGGTTCACCGGGGAGCTGTTTTTT. Its protein is CASSLARFTGELFF.

CDR3 DNA: TGCGCCAGCAGCACTCCGGGACTAGGCAATGAGCAGTTCTTC. Its protein product is CASSTPGLGNEQFF. The J gene is TRBJ2-1, the V gene TRBV5-1; 8 bases map to TRBD2. The CDR3 is 14 amino acids. The germline V gene has CDR1 SGHRS and CDR2 YFSETQ. The V segment lost 4 bases and the J segment 6 bases; nucleotides outside the gene matches: 6.

This clone appeared a single time. The chain is built from TRBV6-6 and TRBJ1-2; D is unresolved. V was shortened by 4 bases and J by 3 bases, with 15 bases between the two germline ends. Germline V gives CDR1 MNHNY, CDR2 SVGAGI (reference sequence). This CDR3 has 15 amino acids. CDR3: CASSSPGYRDYGYTF. The CDR3 nucleotides read TGTGCCAGCAGTTCTCCTGGGTACCGGGACTATGGCTACACCTTC.

The chain is built from TRBV4-2 and TRBJ1-1; no reliable D call. The V gene lost 2 bases and the J gene lost 0 bases, with 4 bases spanning the gap. Germline V gene data show CDR1 as LGHNA and CDR2 as YNFKEQ. The CDR3 consists of 13 residues. The DNA of the CDR3 is TGTGCCAGCAGCCAACCCATGAACACTGAAGCTTTCTTT. Its translation is CASSQPMNTEAFF.

The J gene is TRBJ1-4, the V gene TRBV27; D call uncertain. CDR3 length: 12 residues. The V gene's germline CDR1 is MNHEY and CDR2 SMNVEV (reference sequence). CDR3 DNA: TGTGTCTCCAGGCGGGGATCTGAAAAACTGTTTTTT. Translating gives CVSRRGSEKLFF.

The rearrangement links TRBV15 to TRBJ1-2; TRBD1 aligns across 7 bases. The CDR3 runs to 15 residues. The ends lost 3 bases at V and 2 bases at J; junction bases unmatched: 6. Germline V gene data show CDR1 as LNHNV and CDR2 as YYDKDF (reference sequence). CDR3 sequence: CATSSSGTVNYGYTF. For the CDR3, the DNA is TGTGCCACCAGCAGCTCCGGGACAGTAAACTATGGCTACACCTTC.